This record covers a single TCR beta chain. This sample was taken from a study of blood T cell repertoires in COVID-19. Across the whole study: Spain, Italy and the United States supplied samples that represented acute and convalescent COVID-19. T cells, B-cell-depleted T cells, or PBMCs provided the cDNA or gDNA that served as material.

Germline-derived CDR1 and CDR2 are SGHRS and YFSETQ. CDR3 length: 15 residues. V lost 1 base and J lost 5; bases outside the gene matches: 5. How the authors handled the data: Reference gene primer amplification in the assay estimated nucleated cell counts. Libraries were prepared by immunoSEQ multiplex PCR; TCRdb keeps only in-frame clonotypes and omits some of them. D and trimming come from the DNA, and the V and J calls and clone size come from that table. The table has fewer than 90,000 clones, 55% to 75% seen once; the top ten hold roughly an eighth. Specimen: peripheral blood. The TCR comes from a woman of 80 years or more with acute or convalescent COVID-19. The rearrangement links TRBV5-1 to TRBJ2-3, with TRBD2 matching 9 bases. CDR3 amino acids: CASSLSSGVLDTQYF. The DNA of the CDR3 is TGCGCCAGCAGCTTGTCTAGCGGGGTTTTAGATACGCAGTATTTT. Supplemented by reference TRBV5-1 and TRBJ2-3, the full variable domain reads KAGVTQTPRYLIKTRGQQVTLSCSPISGHRSVSWYQQTPGQGLQFLFEYFSETQRNKGNFPGRFSGRQFSNSRSEMNVSTLELGDSALYLCASSLSSGVLDTQYFGPGTRLTVL.